This TCR beta chain was sequenced during a study of T cells in localized non-small cell lung cancer. Remarks on this clone: Its cognate antigen is unknown.

Study-wide points: Owing to sequencing of a solitary tumor region, heterogeneity cannot be discounted. With higher T cell density in blood came longer overall survival. In adjacent lung appeared a median 57 of the top 100 tumor clones.

Clones were sequenced by immunoSEQ multiplex PCR, and TCRdb holds only the in-frame ones, with some missing. Among some 4,600 clones listed, 30% were seen once. The TCR was taken from a male donor older than 55 with stage I lung adenocarcinoma. The sequencing used lung tumor tissue, collected before any cancer treatment.

CDR3 loop: CASSQVGEGNSEAFF. For the CDR3, the DNA is TGTGCCAGCAGCCAAGTGGGGGAGGGGAACAGCGAAGCTTTCTTT. J is TRBJ1-1 and V is TRBV11-3; D perhaps matches TRBD1 (5 bases). V lost 5 bases to trimming and J lost 8 bases, with 21 bases between them. Germline V CDR1 and CDR2: SGHNT, YENEEA. This CDR3 comprises 15 residues.